This T cell receptor (beta chain) was documented in a study of shared clonotypes between healthy human individuals. Turning to this clone: What it recognizes is unknown.

V was clipped by 0 bases and J by 2 bases, with 16 bases between them. Germline CDR1 is GTSNPN and CDR2 is SVGIG (reference sequence). The CDR3 extends over 16 amino acids. Broader study findings: Larger richness was generally estimated for naive than memory subsets. The low donor count limited represented genetic and exposure-history diversity.

Original methodology: ImmunoSEQ supplied junction-only sequences lacking quality scores, so filtering was different. The protocol was immunoSEQ multiplex PCR, while the TCRdb copy is restricted to in-frame clones and leaves out a portion. The D gene and trimming were derived from the DNA, and the V and J assignments and clone size from that table. The sample contains roughly 1,100,000 clones, roughly 70% of which appear only once. This TCR came from a man between 18 and 29 years old in good health. The V call is TRBV30, the J call TRBJ2-5; D gene uncertain. The sample was memory CD4+ T cells sorted from blood. Regarding subset: CD45RA-negative fraction. CDR3 sequence reads: CAWSVGRRTFQETQYF. In DNA form, the CDR3 reads TGTGCCTGGAGTGTAGGCCGTCGGACGTTTCAAGAGACCCAGTACTTC.